The 26 T cell receptor beta chains listed next were all sequenced from one sample in a study of blood T cell repertoires in COVID-19. TCRdb's table, derived via immunoSEQ multiplex PCR, lists solely in-frame clones and lacks some. There are just over 300,000 clones in the sample; roughly 88% occur only once, and under 2.5% lies in the top ten. The sequencing input was PBMCs or T cells enriched from blood (not recorded which). The receptors shown here come from a man aged 25 to 40 who had recovered from COVID-19.

V and J are TRBV15 and TRBJ1-1; possible D gene TRBD1, 5 bases. The V gene lost 0 bases and the J gene lost 4 bases, with 12 bases spanning the gap. Per the germline V gene, CDR1 is LNHNV and CDR2 is YYDKDF (reference sequence). CDR3 length: 15 residues. The CDR3 here is CATSRDRQGTTEAFF. CDR3 DNA: TGTGCCACCAGCAGAGATCGGCAGGGTACCACTGAAGCTTTCTTT.

The V call is TRBV12-3 or TRBV12-4, the J call TRBJ2-5; maybe TRBD1 (6 bases). V was shortened by 6 bases and J by 5 bases, with 13 bases between the two germline ends. This CDR3 contains 13 residues. The CDR3 sequence is CASRPGQYETQYF. The CDR3 region has the DNA TGTGCCAGCAGGCCCGGACAGTATGAGACCCAGTACTTC.

This clone was picked up one time. This chain uses TRBV6-5 with TRBJ1-5; the match to TRBD1 covers 7 bases. Germline CDR1 reads MNHEY; CDR2 reads SVGAGI. V lost 6 bases, J lost 6 bases, and 11 bases stayed unmatched. The CDR3 consists of 15 residues. CDR3 in amino acids: CASSGGQDGFQPQHF. In DNA, the CDR3 is TGTGCCAGCAGCGGAGGACAGGATGGGTTTCAGCCCCAGCATTTT.

The V gene is TRBV6-5, the J gene TRBJ1-2, with a weak D call TRBD1 (5 bases). The germline V gene encodes CDR1 MNHEY and CDR2 SVGAGI. The CDR3 totals 12 residues. The V and J ends lost 9 bases and 6 bases respectively, with 14 bases between them. The CDR3 sequence: CASMRWGDGYTF. Written as DNA, the CDR3 is TGTGCCAGTATGAGGTGGGGCGATGGCTACACCTTC.

This clone appeared a few times. The chain joins TRBV12-3 or TRBV12-4 to TRBJ2-1; perhaps TRBD2 as D (5 bases). V lost 7 bases and J lost 7, with 8 bases in between. This CDR3 has 11 residues. The CDR3 nucleotides read TGTGCCAGCACCCCGGGGAATGAGCAGTTCTTC. Translation: CASTPGNEQFF.

V usage is TRBV5-5 and J usage is TRBJ2-3, with D uncertain. Germline-derived CDR1 and CDR2 are SGHKS and YYEKEE (reference sequence). The CDR3 spans 12 residues. Trimming pared 2 bases from V and 4 bases from J, leaving 5 bases between. The CDR3 spells CASSFSSDTQYF. CDR3 coding DNA: TGTGCCAGCAGCTTTTCTTCAGATACGCAGTATTTT.

This chain joins TRBV9 and TRBJ1-2, with TRBD1 identical over 8 bases. The CDR3 spans 15 residues. V shed 2 bases and J 5 bases; nucleotides not matched to a gene: 8. Looked up from germline, CDR1 is SGDLS and CDR2 is YYNGEE. The CDR3 region has the DNA TGTGCCAGCAGCGTCGACGGGACAGGTGCTTATGGCTACACCTTC. Its protein is CASSVDGTGAYGYTF.

This clone has just one count. The rearrangement links TRBV21-1 to TRBJ1-4; the tabulated D call, TRBD1, remains unverified against the DNA. TRBV21-1 is a pseudogene. The CDR3 sequence is 17 residues long. This CDR3 reads CASSKEGVPTLREKLFF. In DNA, the CDR3 is TGTGCCAGCAGCAAAGAGGGGGTCCCAACTCTCCGGGAAAAACTGTTTTTT.

This chain connects TRBV4-3 to TRBJ1-2; D uncertain. V was clipped by 0 bases and J by 0 bases, with 8 bases between them. Germline CDR1 is LGHNA and CDR2 is YSLEER. The CDR3 length is 15 residues. The CDR3 here is CASSQEVAPNYGYTF. CDR3 bases: TGCGCCAGCAGCCAAGAGGTGGCCCCTAACTATGGCTACACCTTC.

As concerns this clone: This sample includes further DNA sequences coding for the same CDR3. This sequence joins TRBV30 and TRBJ1-1; D not certain. From germline, CDR1 is GTSNPN and CDR2 SVGIG (reference sequence). Trimming removed 2 bases at V and 0 bases at J, with 7 bases between. This CDR3 contains 13 residues. The CDR3, as DNA: TGTGCCTGGAGTCTGAGTCTGAACACTGAAGCTTTCTTT. Protein: CAWSLSLNTEAFF.

This clone has a single count. The chain carries TRBV19 and TRBJ2-7; weak D call: TRBD1 (6 bases). V lost 4 bases and J lost 1, with 14 bases in between. The CDR3 runs 15 residues. In germline, CDR1 is LNHDA, CDR2 SQIVND (reference sequence). The CDR3 sequence: CASSKGDRDSYEQYF. The CDR3 region has the DNA TGTGCCAGTAGTAAGGGGGACCGCGATTCCTACGAGCAGTACTTC.

The chain uses TRBV30 and TRBJ1-6; 11 bases map to TRBD1. Germline loops: CDR1 GTSNPN, CDR2 SVGIG (reference sequence). The CDR3 sequence is 16 residues long. Unmatched junction bases numbered 7, after V lost 0 bases and J lost 9 bases. The CDR3 sequence is CAWSVYSGTGGSPLHF. CDR3 DNA sequence: TGTGCCTGGAGTGTATACTCCGGGACAGGGGGTTCACCCCTCCACTTT. The full variable domain, in which reference TRBV30 and TRBJ1-6 provide the parts outside the CDR3, is SQTIHQWPATLVQPVGSPLSLECTVEGTSNPNLYWYRQAAGRGLQLLFYSVGIGQISSEVPQNLSASRPQDRQFILSSKKLLLSDSGFYLCAWSVYSGTGGSPLHFGNGTRLTVT.

This clone appeared many times. V gene TRBV14 combines with J gene TRBJ1-1; D not resolved. This CDR3 has 13 residues. Trimming took off 7 bases at V and 0 bases at J, with 9 bases between the two ends. In germline, CDR1 is SGHDN, CDR2 FVKESK. CDR3 coding DNA: TGTGCCAGCAATAAGGGAGTGAACACTGAAGCTTTCTTT. This codes for CASNKGVNTEAFF.

The chain recombines TRBV27 with TRBJ1-4, with D possibly matching TRBD1 (6 bases). Trimming cost V 1 base and J 5 bases, with 11 bases left between them. CDR3 length: 15 amino acids. Germline V lookup: CDR1 MNHEY, CDR2 SMNVEV (reference sequence). The CDR3 reads CASSLWGGRNEKLFF. CDR3 in DNA: TGTGCCAGCAGTTTATGGGGGGGCAGGAATGAAAAACTGTTTTTT.

V and J are TRBV6-5 and TRBJ1-2; TRBD1 might be the D (6 bases). CDR3 length: 12 residues. V was cut by 11 bases and J by 3 bases, with 13 bases left in between. Germline CDR1 reads MNHEY; CDR2 reads SVGAGI. The CDR3 loop is CAVRRGDYGYTF. As DNA, the CDR3 is TGTGCCGTACGCAGGGGTGACTATGGCTACACCTTC.

This clone was detected only once. The chain recombines TRBV12-5 with TRBJ2-3; 8 bases agree with TRBD2. The V gene end was trimmed by 7 bases and the J gene end by 4 bases; junction bases not matched to a gene: 7. The CDR3 extends over 14 amino acids. The germline V gene has CDR1 LGHNT and CDR2 FRNRAP. The CDR3 reads CASAPAGVADTQYF. For the CDR3, the DNA is TGTGCTAGTGCTCCAGCGGGGGTAGCAGATACGCAGTATTTT.

V usage is TRBV6-5 and J usage is TRBJ1-1; 7 nucleotides agree with TRBD1. This CDR3 has 16 residues. Germline V lookup: CDR1 MNHEY, CDR2 SVGAGI. Germline trimming cut 2 bases from V and 1 base from J; bases unmatched to any gene: 7. CDR3: CASSYMGGTANTEAFF. The DNA for the CDR3 is TGTGCCAGCAGTTACATGGGCGGGACAGCGAACACTGAAGCTTTCTTT.

The V gene is TRBV9, the J gene TRBJ1-2; 10 nucleotides match TRBD1. CDR1 is SGDLS and CDR2 is YYNGEE in the germline V gene. V dropped 1 base and J dropped 7; count of bases not matched to a gene: 7. The CDR3 is 15 residues long. The CDR3 DNA reads as TGTGCCAGCAGCGTATCCCCAGGACAGGGGGTTGGCTACACCTTC. It codes for CASSVSPGQGVGYTF.

The chain uses TRBV9 and TRBJ1-1, with D possibly matching TRBD1 (5 bases). V shed 0 bases and J shed 2 bases, with 8 bases lying between them. This CDR3 has 14 amino acids. CDR1 and CDR2 from the germline V gene are SGDLS and YYNGEE. The DNA of the CDR3 is TGTGCCAGCAGCGTAGGCAGGGTCAACACTGAAGCTTTCTTT. Translating it yields CASSVGRVNTEAFF.

There are a few counts of this clone. The J gene is TRBJ1-5, the V gene TRBV10-2; 10 nucleotides agree with TRBD1. The V gene end was trimmed by 2 bases and the J gene end by 2 bases; junction bases not matched to a gene: 3. The CDR3 extends over 16 amino acids. From germline, CDR1 is WSHSY and CDR2 SAAADI. The DNA for the CDR3 is TGCGCCAGCAGTGAGGGGACAGGGGTGGGCAATCAGCCCCAGCATTTT. Amino acids: CASSEGTGVGNQPQHF.

The CDR3 DNA sequence: TGTGCCAGCAGTCCGGGGGTGAACTATGGCTACACCTTC. Protein sequence: CASSPGVNYGYTF. J is TRBJ1-2 and V is TRBV6-5, with D tentatively TRBD1 (5 bases). The CDR3 is 13 amino acids. Trimming left V 5 bases short and J 2 bases short, with 9 bases between. Per the germline V gene, CDR1 is MNHEY and CDR2 is SVGAGI.

The chain employs TRBV19 and TRBJ2-3; 9 bases match TRBD2. The length of the CDR3 is 16 residues. Germline V lookup: CDR1 LNHDA, CDR2 SQIVND (reference sequence). V dropped 5 bases and J dropped 0; count of bases not matched to a gene: 6. As DNA, the CDR3 is TGTGCCAGTAGTCTCGGGACTAGCAAAAGCACAGATACGCAGTATTTT. This encodes CASSLGTSKSTDTQYF.

The CDR3 spells CASSPKFAGASQLGGTDTQYF. As DNA, the CDR3 is TGTGCCAGCAGCCCCAAGTTTGCGGGGGCTTCACAACTTGGAGGCACAGATACGCAGTATTTT. The chain has TRBV4-2 and TRBJ2-3, with a possible D match to TRBD2 (7 bases). V lost 4 bases to trimming and J lost 1 base, with 30 bases between them. CDR1 is LGHNA, CDR2 YNFKEQ, per germline. The CDR3 runs 21 residues.

This clone turned up a few times. The chain recombines TRBV6-1 with TRBJ1-2; maybe TRBD1 (6 bases). CDR1 is MNHNS, CDR2 SASEGT, per germline. CDR3 length: 15 amino acids. Trimming removed 2 bases at V and 0 bases at J, with 10 bases between. The CDR3 reads CASSELTGPNYGYTF. The DNA of the CDR3 is TGTGCCAGCAGTGAACTGACAGGACCTAACTATGGCTACACCTTC.

The V gene is TRBV7-8, the J gene TRBJ1-2; 12 bases match TRBD1. Germline V gives CDR1 SGHVS, CDR2 FQNEAQ. This CDR3 has 14 residues. V lost 1 base and J lost 8; bases outside the gene matches: 2. CDR3 DNA: TGTGCCAGCAGCTTAGTAGGGACAGGGGGCGGCTACACCTTC. This codes for CASSLVGTGGGYTF. The variable domain in full, completed from reference TRBV7-8 and TRBJ1-2, reads GAGVSQSPRYKVAKRGQDVALRCDPISGHVSLFWYQQALGQGPEFLTYFQNEAQLDKSGLPSDRFFAERPEGSVSTLKIQRTQQEDSAVYLCASSLVGTGGGYTFGSGTRLTVV.

The chain carries TRBV12-3 or TRBV12-4 and TRBJ2-7, with a tentative D call TRBD1 (5 bases). V dropped 2 bases and J dropped 6 bases, with 8 bases sitting between them. The CDR3 runs 12 residues. The CDR3 sequence: CASSLSGLEQYF. CDR3 DNA: TGTGCCAGCAGTTTATCAGGGCTCGAGCAGTACTTC.